This TCR beta chain was obtained from a study of OX40 agonist ivuxolimab in advanced cancers. At the level of the study: Hepatocellular carcinoma, melanoma, renal cell or head and neck cancer occurred in dose-escalation patients.

The CDR3 extends over 15 amino acids. Trimming left V 0 bases short and J 3 bases short, with 12 bases between. Per the germline V gene, CDR1 is SGHTA and CDR2 is FQGNSA. This table comes from immunoSEQ multiplex PCR, and its TCRdb copy is limited to in-frame clones, with some not included. The sample carries roughly 73,000 clones, about 91% recorded once. Source: CD4+ or CD8+ T cells sorted from blood, taken in a trial of the OX40 agonist ivuxolimab. The TCR sequence derives from an adult with an advanced solid tumor such as melanoma, head and neck, liver or kidney cancer. The V call is TRBV7-2, the J call TRBJ2-7; D perhaps matches TRBD1 (6 bases). In DNA form, the CDR3 reads TGTGCCAGCAGCTTAGCCTCAGGGGCGGGCTACGAGCAGTACTTC. Its translation: CASSLASGAGYEQYF.